This TCR beta chain was observed in a study of blood T cells in healthy people across ages. Ten or more counts support this clonotype. PCR was performed a second time for about 7 to 12 cycles using a sample-barcoded 5' primer and a J-beta primer mix. Each CDR3 protein is one row after TCRdb ran MiXCR on the 5' RACE reads. The top ten clones hold 13% of a sample with 650,000 to 1,000,000 distinct CDR3 sequences, 35% to 40% of them seen once. Germline-derived CDR1 and CDR2 are ENHRY and SYGVKD. This CDR3 comprises 16 residues. V lost 3 bases and J 3 bases, leaving 17 bases between the germline ends. J is TRBJ2-5 and V is TRBV10-3, with D possibly called TRBD1 or TRBD2 (5 bases each). Sequencing was carried out using blood. This clonotype was obtained from a man younger than 35 in good health. The CDR3 protein is CAISDRTNEGKETQYF. The CDR3 coding sequence is TGTGCCATCAGTGACAGGACCAATGAGGGGAAAGAGACCCAGTACTTC.